This T cell receptor (beta chain) was identified during a study of OX40 agonist ivuxolimab in advanced cancers. At the level of the whole study: Ivuxolimab was a fully human IgG2 agonistic monoclonal antibody targeting the costimulatory receptor OX40 (CD134). The point of sequencing TCRbeta in the periphery was to test whether ivuxolimab changed TCR sequence diversity and drove clonal T-cell expansion. The paper describes the monotherapy dose-escalation part (N of about 50 patients) of the phase I trial of ivuxolimab. Prior anti-PD-1, anti-PD-L1 or anti-CTLA-4 therapy was permitted, and 35% to 40% of dose-escalation patients had received checkpoint inhibitors. Partial responses occurred in three dose-escalation patients: two with cutaneous melanoma and one with hepatocellular carcinoma. Among the 52 dose-escalation patients, some 19 had hepatocellular carcinoma, roughly 15 melanoma, 9 renal cell carcinoma and 9 head and neck cancer. Intravenous ivuxolimab was administered to patients every 2 weeks at six dose levels: 0.01, 0.1, 0.3, 1.5, 3 and 10 mg/kg. In the dose-escalation cohort, around four fifths of patients were male, and the mean age was 60 years with a range of roughly 20 to 85. The study at large found these results: At doses from 0.1 to 3.0 mg/kg, clonal expansion was seen in both CD4+ and CD8+ blood T cells between baseline and week 6. After ivuxolimab, expanded clones were on average more numerous among CD8+ T cells than among CD4+ T cells. In the 0.1-3.0 mg/kg groups, partial responders were among the patients with the lowest normalized peripheral clonal expansion, particularly in CD8+ T cells. The antigen specificity of the clonally expanded peripheral T cells was not determined. Low levels of normalized T-cell clonal expansion were also seen in some patients who did not respond.

For sequencing of the TCRbeta CDR3 region, genomic DNA was extracted from the sorted cells. TCRbeta CDR3 regions were sequenced using the immunoSEQ Assay. TCRdb retrieved this table from immuneACCESS and kept in-frame rearrangements only. Not all clones are present; in checked studies, unresolved V genes account for under half, and no reason is known for the remainder. A total of tens of thousands of clones appear in this sample, 75% to 95% of them only once. Clones ranked in the top ten supply more than 0.35% of the sample. Worth noting for this clone: This receptor's antigen is unknown. No base quality information exists; no much larger clone differs at one position.

The trial excluded patients who had a history of autoimmune disease or who were on systemic immunosuppression. Peripheral blood for TCR sequencing was collected from all dose cohorts at baseline, on cycle 4 day 1, and on cycle 7 day 1. Samples came from an open-label, multicenter, first-in-human phase I dose-escalation trial of ivuxolimab. Adults with locally advanced or metastatic melanoma, renal cell carcinoma, hepatocellular carcinoma or head and neck squamous cell carcinoma were enrolled in the trial. Before TCR sequencing, CD4+ and CD8+ T cells were separately sorted from peripheral blood. Counted from cysteine to phenylalanine, this CDR3 has 13 amino acids. Only CDR3 DNA remains: 39 bases, in frame from the first base. Trimming takes 6 bases from V and 0 bases from J, and the germline ends sit 6 bases apart. The germline V gene gives CDR1 as SNHLY and CDR2 as FYNNEI.

This sample comprised CD4+ or CD8+ T cells sorted from blood, obtained in a trial of the OX40 agonist ivuxolimab. The sequence derives from an adult with an advanced solid tumor such as melanoma, head and neck, liver or kidney cancer. The rearrangement combines TRBV2 with TRBJ1-3; no D gene call is confident. The CDR3 loop reads CASREDSGNTIYF. The DNA reads as follows: TGTGCCAGCAGAGAGGACTCTGGAAACACCATATATTTT. The CDR3, completed at both ends by the reference TRBV2 and TRBJ1-3 genes, gives the full variable domain EPEVTQTPSHQVTQMGQEVILRCVPISNHLYFYWYRQILGQKVEFLVSFYNNEISEKSEIFDDQFSVERPDGSNFTLKIRSTKLEDSAMYFCASREDSGNTIYFGEGSWLTVV.